Each of the 30 T cell receptor beta chains below was sequenced from the same sample in a study of control samples from healthy donors and cancer patients. The repertoire was sequenced with immunoSEQ multiplex PCR; TCRdb's copy has only in-frame clones and lacks some. Altogether some 200,000 clones are present, roughly 91% being singletons, with the ten largest covering roughly 1.5%. Specimen: blood. These TCRs come from a man aged 18-30 years in good health.

The chain has TRBV5-1 and TRBJ1-2, with 7 bases matching TRBD1. Losses at the gene ends were 4 bases for V and 4 bases for J; bases not matched to a gene: 10. The CDR3 has 15 residues. Germline-derived CDR1 and CDR2 are SGHRS and YFSETQ. As DNA, the CDR3 is TGCGCCAGCAGCCCCGTTACGGGGACAGCCTATGGCTACACCTTC. It encodes CASSPVTGTAYGYTF.

In its sample, this clone was seen once. V is TRBV2 and J is TRBJ2-7, with D perhaps matching TRBD2 (7 bases). This CDR3 spans 13 amino acids. V lost 9 bases to trimming and J lost 4 bases, with 16 bases between them. Per germline, CDR1 SNHLY and CDR2 FYNNEI. This chain's CDR3 is CASAGDTLYEQYF. As DNA, the CDR3 is TGTGCCAGTGCGGGGGACACGCTTTACGAGCAGTACTTC.

The J gene is TRBJ1-3, the V gene TRBV7-6, with 8 bases identical to TRBD1. Germline assignment: CDR1 SGHVS and CDR2 FNYEAQ. CDR3 size: 15 residues. With V trimmed by 5 bases and J by 7 bases, 10 bases remained unmatched. The CDR3 protein is CASSPRTGSSNTIYF. CDR3 bases: TGTGCCAGCAGCCCAAGGACAGGGAGCAGTAACACCATATATTTT.

This rearrangement joins TRBV19 to TRBJ1-1, with TRBD1 as a possible D gene (5 bases). CDR1 LNHDA and CDR2 SQIVND come from the germline V gene (reference sequence). The CDR3 runs to 16 residues. V lost 6 bases, J lost 5 bases, and 22 bases lay in between. CDR3 protein: CASSPRGSGPRTEAFF. The CDR3, as DNA: TGTGCCAGTAGCCCTAGGGGATCAGGGCCGAGGACTGAAGCTTTCTTT. The full variable domain, its missing parts supplied by reference TRBV19 and TRBJ1-1, is DGGITQSPKYLFRKEGQNVTLSCEQNLNHDAMYWYRQDPGQGLRLIYYSQIVNDFQKGDIAEGYSVSREKKESFPLTVTSAQKNPTAFYLCASSPRGSGPRTEAFFGQGTRLTVV.

The chain uses TRBV9 and TRBJ2-7; 8 nucleotides line up with TRBD1. The ends lost 0 bases at V and 2 bases at J; junction bases unmatched: 7. The CDR3 is made up of 16 amino acids. Germline V gene lookup returns CDR1 SGDLS and CDR2 YYNGEE. Here the CDR3 reads CASSVADRAGTYEQYF. CDR3 bases: TGTGCCAGCAGCGTAGCGGACAGGGCTGGCACCTACGAGCAGTACTTC.

J is TRBJ2-1 and V is TRBV12-5, with 9 bases that match TRBD1. CDR3 length: 17 amino acids. V was pared by 1 base and J by 1 base, with 5 bases of the junction left unmatched. Germline V lookup: CDR1 LGHNT, CDR2 FRNRAP. Written as DNA, the CDR3 is TGTGCTAGTGGTTTGGGACAGGGGGTAGTGTCCTACAATGAGCAGTTCTTC. Its translation is CASGLGQGVVSYNEQFF.

CDR3 region: CASSEGGIEETQYF. CDR3 nucleotides: TGTGCCAGCAGTGAGGGGGGGATTGAAGAGACCCAGTACTTC. This rearrangement joins TRBV6-1 to TRBJ2-5; TRBD2 agrees at 7 bases. Germline V CDR1 and CDR2: MNHNS, SASEGT. The CDR3 runs 14 residues. V shed 3 bases and J 3 bases; nucleotides not matched to a gene: 4.

The chain links TRBV9 to TRBJ1-4; a possible D gene is TRBD1 (6 bases). V lost 1 base, J lost 8 bases, and 12 bases lay in between. In germline, CDR1 is SGDLS, CDR2 YYNGEE. This CDR3 has 14 residues. This chain's CDR3 is CASSVSGEGEKLFF. The CDR3 DNA follows: TGTGCCAGCAGCGTATCAGGGGAAGGCGAAAAACTGTTTTTT.

The chain employs TRBV29-1 and TRBJ2-3; unclear D gene. With 4 bases removed from V and 2 bases from J, the gap between germline ends came to 7 bases. Germline CDR1 reads SQVTM; CDR2 reads ANQGSEA. This CDR3 is built from 12 residues. The DNA for the CDR3 is TGCAGCGTTGGAACACACACAGATACGCAGTATTTT. Protein sequence: CSVGTHTDTQYF.

J is TRBJ1-5 and V is TRBV2; 7 nucleotides line up with TRBD1. The trim removed 5 bases at V and 1 base at J, leaving 2 bases unmatched. The germline V gene encodes CDR1 SNHLY and CDR2 FYNNEI. There are 14 residues in the CDR3. This chain's CDR3 is CASSTGASNQPQHF. CDR3 bases: TGTGCCAGCAGTACAGGGGCCAGCAATCAGCCCCAGCATTTT. Looking up the rest from reference TRBV2 and TRBJ1-5 gives the full variable domain: EPEVTQTPSHQVTQMGQEVILRCVPISNHLYFYWYRQILGQKVEFLVSFYNNEISEKSEIFDDQFSVERPDGSNFTLKIRSTKLEDSAMYFCASSTGASNQPQHFGDGTRLSIL.

V usage is TRBV28 and J usage is TRBJ1-1; D is undetermined. The CDR3 runs 13 residues. Germline CDR1 MDHEN, CDR2 SYDVKM. The V end was cut by 2 bases, the J end by 4 bases, with 8 bases between. CDR3 coding DNA: TGTGCCAGCAGTTTAACCTCCGGCACTGAAGCTTTCTTT. This encodes CASSLTSGTEAFF.

The V gene is TRBV3-1 (or the pseudogene TRBV3-2), the J gene TRBJ1-2; 8 positions agree with TRBD1. J was trimmed by 4 bases and V by 0 bases; bases with no gene match: 4. The CDR3 covers 15 residues. CDR1 and CDR2 from the germline V gene are LGHDT and YNNKEL (reference sequence). CDR3 sequence (DNA): TGTGCCAGCAGCCAAGAGACAGGGGCGACCTATGGCTACACCTTC. The encoded protein is CASSQETGATYGYTF.

The chain links TRBV2 to TRBJ1-2; the D gene is possibly TRBD1 (6 bases). Per germline, CDR1 SNHLY and CDR2 FYNNEI. The CDR3 loop spans 16 amino acids. Trimming left V 7 bases short and J 8 bases short, with 26 bases between. The CDR3 region has the DNA TGTGCCAGCACGAAGGAGGGGGACTTCAGGGGAATGGGCTACACCTTC. Translated, it gives CASTKEGDFRGMGYTF.

CDR3 nucleotide sequence: TGCGCCAGCAGCTCGGGACAGTTGAGCTCCTACAATGAGCAGTTCTTC. Encoded protein: CASSSGQLSSYNEQFF. The chain recombines TRBV5-1 with TRBJ2-1; 7 bases line up with TRBD1. Germline assignment: CDR1 SGHRS and CDR2 YFSETQ. The CDR3 is 16 amino acids. J gave up 0 bases and V 3 bases, and 6 bases lay outside the gene matches.

V gene TRBV9 combines with J gene TRBJ1-3; D is unresolved. The CDR3 totals 12 residues. The germline CDR1 and CDR2 sequences are SGDLS and YYNGEE. Trimming left V 4 bases short and J 8 bases short, with 10 bases between. The CDR3 region is CASSYHPDTIYF. CDR3 in DNA: TGTGCCAGCAGCTACCACCCGGACACCATATATTTT.

V and J are TRBV28 and TRBJ1-5; 8 bases are shared with TRBD1. Germline CDR1 and CDR2: MDHEN and SYDVKM. This CDR3 comprises 15 residues. The J segment lost 6 bases and the V segment lost 6 bases, leaving 10 bases of the junction unmatched. The CDR3 region has the DNA TGTGCCAGCAGCTCGTCGGACAGGGACTCTCAGCCCCAGCATTTT. It encodes CASSSSDRDSQPQHF.

The V gene is TRBV10-3, the J gene TRBJ1-3; the match to TRBD1 covers 9 bases. The ends lost 0 bases at V and 4 bases at J; junction bases unmatched: 1. Looked up from germline, CDR1 is ENHRY and CDR2 is SYGVKD. The CDR3 length is 15 residues. CDR3 bases: TGTGCCATCAGTGAGTCGACAGGGGGAGGAAACACCATATATTTT. It translates to CAISESTGGGNTIYF.

This chain joins TRBV18 and TRBJ2-7; perhaps D is TRBD1 or TRBD2 (5 bases each). The germline V gene encodes CDR1 KGHSH and CDR2 LQKENI. Trimming removed 4 bases at V and 7 bases at J, with 17 bases between. CDR3 length equals 14 residues. The CDR3 DNA reads TGTGCCAGCTCACGTGGGACGGGTCTAAGGGAGCAGTACTTC. Translation: CASSRGTGLREQYF.

The chain couples TRBV21-1 to TRBJ2-1; the table's D call TRBD2 went unverified against the DNA. TRBV21-1 is listed as a pseudogene. This CDR3 comprises 19 residues. CDR3 residues: CASSSPSGGNQSSYNEQFF. In nucleotides, the CDR3 is TGTGCCAGCAGCTCACCCAGCGGGGGCAACCAGTCCTCCTACAATGAGCAGTTCTTC.

V and J are TRBV20-1 and TRBJ2-5, with 8 bases matching TRBD2. V dropped 3 bases and J dropped 5; count of bases not matched to a gene: 8. Per germline, CDR1 DFQATT and CDR2 SNEGSKA (reference sequence). The CDR3 has 14 amino acids. The CDR3: CSASPGGARETQYF. CDR3 coding DNA: TGCAGTGCTAGTCCGGGGGGGGCGAGGGAGACCCAGTACTTC.

The genes are TRBV5-4 and TRBJ1-1; D is uncertain. Trimming removed 3 bases at V and 8 bases at J, with 20 bases between. The CDR3 covers 15 residues. Germline V gene lookup returns CDR1 SGHNT and CDR2 YYREEE (reference sequence). CDR3 amino acids: CASSSPREAGGEAFF. CDR3 bases: TGTGCCAGCAGCTCGCCGAGGGAGGCAGGAGGAGAAGCTTTCTTT.

J is TRBJ1-6 and V is TRBV30; 7 bases map to TRBD1. Losses at the gene ends were 6 bases for V and 4 bases for J; bases not matched to a gene: 12. Germline values: CDR1 GTSNPN, CDR2 SVGIG (reference sequence). CDR3 length: 16 residues. The CDR3 DNA reads TGTGCCTGTTCCCCGACAGGGACGCTATATAATTCACCCCTCCACTTT. It specifies CACSPTGTLYNSPLHF. Filled out from reference TRBV30 and TRBJ1-6, the complete variable domain reads SQTIHQWPATLVQPVGSPLSLECTVEGTSNPNLYWYRQAAGRGLQLLFYSVGIGQISSEVPQNLSASRPQDRQFILSSKKLLLSDSGFYLCACSPTGTLYNSPLHFGNGTRLTVT.

CDR3 sequence (DNA): TGTGCCAGCAGTTTGTCCGGGACCGACAACACCGGGGAGCTGTTTTTT. It specifies CASSLSGTDNTGELFF. The chain combines TRBV27 with TRBJ2-2; the D call may be TRBD1 or TRBD2 (5 bases each). Germline loops: CDR1 MNHEY, CDR2 SMNVEV (reference sequence). V lost 3 bases to trimming and J lost 2 bases, with 13 bases between them. CDR3 size: 16 residues.

The CDR3 nucleotides read TGCGCCAGCAGCCAATCCCGTTGGAGCAATCAGCCCCAGCATTTT. Protein sequence: CASSQSRWSNQPQHF. The chain links TRBV4-1 to TRBJ1-5; no reliable D call. CDR1 is MGHRA and CDR2 is YSYEKL in the germline V gene. CDR3 length: 15 residues. The V gene lost 2 bases and the J gene lost 1 base, with 9 bases spanning the gap.

The chain recombines TRBV30 with TRBJ1-5; the D is unclear. There are 12 residues in the CDR3. Germline loops: CDR1 GTSNPN, CDR2 SVGIG (reference sequence). Trimming removed 0 bases at V and 6 bases at J, with 6 bases between. Here the CDR3 DNA reads TGTGCCTGGAGTGTACGAGGTCAGCCCCAGCATTTT. Its protein product is CAWSVRGQPQHF.

The chain uses TRBV7-2 and TRBJ2-3; the D gene is possibly TRBD2 (6 bases). Trimming stripped 1 base from V and 13 bases from J, with 12 bases between. Germline assignment: CDR1 SGHTA and CDR2 FQGNSA. This CDR3 comprises 12 residues. The CDR3 region is CASSLERLAKYF. CDR3 bases: TGTGCCAGCAGCTTAGAAAGGCTAGCGAAGTATTTT.

V gene TRBV5-5 combines with J gene TRBJ1-6, with TRBD1 matching over 9 bases. CDR1 is SGHKS and CDR2 is YYEKEE in the germline V gene (reference sequence). This CDR3 comprises 17 residues. Trimming took 2 bases from V and 6 from J; bases not matched to a gene: 9. The CDR3 protein is CASSLSGQGVRNSPLHF. CDR3 bases: TGTGCCAGCAGCTTATCGGGACAGGGTGTTCGTAATTCACCCCTCCACTTT.

This clone was counted a single time. The V gene is TRBV2, the J gene TRBJ2-7; no clear D gene. The CDR3 loop spans 11 amino acids. The germline V gene encodes CDR1 SNHLY and CDR2 FYNNEI. Trimming pared 7 bases from V and 3 bases from J, leaving 7 bases between. CDR3 nucleotides: TGTGCCAGCAAGGGCGGCTACGAGCAGTACTTC. Protein sequence: CASKGGYEQYF.

A remark on this clone: Different DNA sequences within this sample yield the same CDR3. The chain uses TRBV5-1 and TRBJ1-1; weak D call: TRBD1 (5 bases). CDR3 length: 16 amino acids. V was pared by 1 base and J by 0 bases, with 13 bases between. Germline CDR1 SGHRS, CDR2 YFSETQ. The CDR3 protein is CASSLTHQGMNTEAFF. As DNA, the CDR3 is TGCGCCAGCAGCTTGACTCACCAGGGTATGAACACTGAAGCTTTCTTT.

The chain is built from TRBV19 and TRBJ1-1; 8 bases are a match to TRBD1. The ends lost 5 bases at V and 3 bases at J; junction bases unmatched: 5. Germline V gene sequence: CDR1 LNHDA, CDR2 SQIVND (reference sequence). This CDR3 has 14 amino acids. The CDR3 protein is CASSSGQGDTEAFF. The CDR3 nucleotides are TGTGCCAGTAGTTCCGGACAGGGAGACACTGAAGCTTTCTTT.